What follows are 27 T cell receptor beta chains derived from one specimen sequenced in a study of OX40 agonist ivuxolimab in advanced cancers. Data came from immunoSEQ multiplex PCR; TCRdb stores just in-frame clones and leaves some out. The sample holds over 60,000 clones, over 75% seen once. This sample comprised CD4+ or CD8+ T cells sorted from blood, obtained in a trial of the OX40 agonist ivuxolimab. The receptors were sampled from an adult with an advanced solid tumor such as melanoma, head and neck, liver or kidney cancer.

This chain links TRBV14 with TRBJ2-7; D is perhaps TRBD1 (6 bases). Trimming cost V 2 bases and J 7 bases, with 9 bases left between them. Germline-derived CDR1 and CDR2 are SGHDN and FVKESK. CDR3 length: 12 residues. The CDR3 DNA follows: TGTGCCAGCAGCCAAAATCAGGGGGAGCAGTACTTC. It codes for CASSQNQGEQYF.

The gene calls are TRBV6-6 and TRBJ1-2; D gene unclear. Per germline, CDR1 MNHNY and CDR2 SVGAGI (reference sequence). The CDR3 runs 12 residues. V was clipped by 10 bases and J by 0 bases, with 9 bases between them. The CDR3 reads CATRHSNYGYTF. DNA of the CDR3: TGTGCCACCCGTCATTCTAACTATGGCTACACCTTC.

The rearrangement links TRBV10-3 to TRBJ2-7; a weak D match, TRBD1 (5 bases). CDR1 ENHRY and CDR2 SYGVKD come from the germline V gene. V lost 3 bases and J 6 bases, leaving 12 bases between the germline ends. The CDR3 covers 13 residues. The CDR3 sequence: CAISDRVKGEQYF. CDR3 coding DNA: TGTGCCATCAGTGACAGGGTAAAAGGCGAGCAGTACTTC.

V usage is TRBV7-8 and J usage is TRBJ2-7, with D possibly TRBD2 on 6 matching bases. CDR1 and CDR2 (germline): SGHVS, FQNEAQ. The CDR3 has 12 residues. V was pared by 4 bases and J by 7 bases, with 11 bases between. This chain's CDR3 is CASSSQAGEQYF. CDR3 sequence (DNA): TGTGCCAGCAGCTCCCAGGCGGGGGAGCAGTACTTC.

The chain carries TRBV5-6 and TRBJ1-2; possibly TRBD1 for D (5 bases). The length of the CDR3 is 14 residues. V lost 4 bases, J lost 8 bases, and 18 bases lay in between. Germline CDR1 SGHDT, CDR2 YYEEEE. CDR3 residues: CASSQGRDGRGYTF. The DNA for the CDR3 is TGTGCCAGCAGCCAAGGAAGGGACGGAAGGGGCTACACCTTC.

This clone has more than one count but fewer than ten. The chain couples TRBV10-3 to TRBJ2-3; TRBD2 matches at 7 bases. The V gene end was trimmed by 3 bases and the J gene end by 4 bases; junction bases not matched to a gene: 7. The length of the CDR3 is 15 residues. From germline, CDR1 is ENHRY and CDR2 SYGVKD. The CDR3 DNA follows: TGTGCCATCAGTGATTCCGTAGCGGGCGCAGATACGCAGTATTTT. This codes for CAISDSVAGADTQYF.

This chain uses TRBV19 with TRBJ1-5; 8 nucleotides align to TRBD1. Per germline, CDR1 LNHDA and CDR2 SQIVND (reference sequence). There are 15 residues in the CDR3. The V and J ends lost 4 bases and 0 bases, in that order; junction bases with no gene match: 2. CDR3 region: CASSTTGDSNQPQHF. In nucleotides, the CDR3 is TGTGCCAGTAGTACGACAGGGGATAGCAATCAGCCCCAGCATTTT.

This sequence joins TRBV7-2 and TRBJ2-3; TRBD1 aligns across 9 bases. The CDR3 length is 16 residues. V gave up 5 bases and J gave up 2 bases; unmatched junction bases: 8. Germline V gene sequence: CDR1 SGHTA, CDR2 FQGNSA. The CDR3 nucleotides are TGTGCCAGCAGCCCCCGAACAGGGGGCTTCACAGATACGCAGTATTTT. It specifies CASSPRTGGFTDTQYF.

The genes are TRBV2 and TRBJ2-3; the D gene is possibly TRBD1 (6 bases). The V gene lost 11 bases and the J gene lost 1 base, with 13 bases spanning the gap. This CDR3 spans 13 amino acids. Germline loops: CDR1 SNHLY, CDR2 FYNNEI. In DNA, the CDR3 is TGTGCCCTGGACAGCGCTGGCACAGATACGCAGTATTTT. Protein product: CALDSAGTDTQYF.

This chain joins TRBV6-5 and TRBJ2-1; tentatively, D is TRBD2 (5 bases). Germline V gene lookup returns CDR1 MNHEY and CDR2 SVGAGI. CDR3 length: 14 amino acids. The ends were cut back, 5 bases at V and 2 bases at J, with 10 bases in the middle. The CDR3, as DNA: TGTGCCAGCAGTCGTGCGGGCACCTACAATGAGCAGTTCTTC. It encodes CASSRAGTYNEQFF.

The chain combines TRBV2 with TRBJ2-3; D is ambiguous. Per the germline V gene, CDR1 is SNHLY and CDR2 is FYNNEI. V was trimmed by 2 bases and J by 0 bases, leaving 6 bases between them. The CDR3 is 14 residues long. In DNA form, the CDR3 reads TGTGCCAGCAGTGAACTGGGAAGCACAGATACGCAGTATTTT. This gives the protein CASSELGSTDTQYF.

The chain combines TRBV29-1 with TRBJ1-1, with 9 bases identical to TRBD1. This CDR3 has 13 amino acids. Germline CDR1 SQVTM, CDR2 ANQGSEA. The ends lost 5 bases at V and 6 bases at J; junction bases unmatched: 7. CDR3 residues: CSVSGQGTSEAFF. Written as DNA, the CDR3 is TGCAGCGTTTCCGGACAGGGGACTTCTGAAGCTTTCTTT.

The CDR3 bases are TGTGCCAGCAGCTTCGGGGGGGTCTCCTACAATGAGCAGTTCTTC. This codes for CASSFGGVSYNEQFF. The chain links TRBV11-2 to TRBJ2-1, with TRBD2 identical over 8 bases. The CDR3 has 15 amino acids. V was pared by 3 bases and J by 0 bases, with 1 base of the junction left unmatched. The germline V gene encodes CDR1 SGHAT and CDR2 FQNNGV.

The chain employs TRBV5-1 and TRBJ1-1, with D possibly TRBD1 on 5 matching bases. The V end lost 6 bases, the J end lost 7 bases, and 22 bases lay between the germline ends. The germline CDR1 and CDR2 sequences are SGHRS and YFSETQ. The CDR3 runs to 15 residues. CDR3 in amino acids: CASTLDGHQPYEAFF. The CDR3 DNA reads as TGCGCCAGCACCCTGGACGGACACCAGCCCTATGAAGCTTTCTTT.

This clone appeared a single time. The CDR3 DNA is TGTGCCAGCAGCGCTAGGATCTCTGGGGCCAACGTCCTGACTTTC. It yields the protein CASSARISGANVLTF. This chain uses TRBV9 with TRBJ2-6; D remains ambiguous. The CDR3 has 15 residues. Germline V CDR1 and CDR2: SGDLS, YYNGEE. Trimming removed 3 bases from V and 0 bases from J, with 7 bases in between. Variable domain in full (rest from reference TRBV9 and TRBJ2-6): DSGVTQTPKHLITATGQRVTLRCSPRSGDLSVYWYQQSLDQGLQFLIQYYNGEERAKGNILERFSAQQFPDLHSELNLSSLELGDSALYFCASSARISGANVLTFGAGSRLTVL.

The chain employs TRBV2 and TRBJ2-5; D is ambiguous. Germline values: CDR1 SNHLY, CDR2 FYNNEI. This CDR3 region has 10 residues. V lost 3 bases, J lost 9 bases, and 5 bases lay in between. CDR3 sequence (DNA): TGTGCCAGCAGTGACGAGGCCCAGTACTTC. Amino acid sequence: CASSDEAQYF.

The CDR3 DNA reads as TGTGCCAGCAGTCCCACACCTGGGGGAGAGACCCAGTACTTC. Its translation is CASSPTPGGETQYF. This chain uses TRBV27 with TRBJ2-5, with D perhaps being TRBD1 or TRBD2 (5 bases each). V lost 5 bases, J lost 4 bases, and 14 bases lay in between. Germline V gives CDR1 MNHEY, CDR2 SMNVEV (reference sequence). CDR3 length equals 14 residues.

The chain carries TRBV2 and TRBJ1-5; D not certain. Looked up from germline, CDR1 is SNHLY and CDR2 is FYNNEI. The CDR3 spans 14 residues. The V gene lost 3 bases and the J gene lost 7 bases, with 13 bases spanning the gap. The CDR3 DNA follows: TGTGCCAGCAGTGATCTGAGGACCGGCCAGCCCCAGCATTTT. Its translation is CASSDLRTGQPQHF.

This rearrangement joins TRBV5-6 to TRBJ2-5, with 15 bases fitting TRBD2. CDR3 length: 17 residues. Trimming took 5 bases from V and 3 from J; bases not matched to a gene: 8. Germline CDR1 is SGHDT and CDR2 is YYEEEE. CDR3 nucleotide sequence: TGTGCCAGCAGTCGGACTAGCGGGAGGGCTCTGGAAGAGACCCAGTACTTC. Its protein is CASSRTSGRALEETQYF.

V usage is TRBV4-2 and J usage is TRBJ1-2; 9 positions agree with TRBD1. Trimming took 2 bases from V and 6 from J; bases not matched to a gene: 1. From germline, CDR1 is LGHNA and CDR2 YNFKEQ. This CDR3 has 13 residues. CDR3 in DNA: TGTGCCAGCAGCCAACGACAGGGGGATGGCTACACCTTC. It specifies CASSQRQGDGYTF.

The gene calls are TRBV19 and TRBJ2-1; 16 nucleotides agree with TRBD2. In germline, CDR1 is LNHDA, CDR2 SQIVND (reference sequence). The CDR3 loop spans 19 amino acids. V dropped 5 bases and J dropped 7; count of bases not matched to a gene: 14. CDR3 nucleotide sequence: TGTGCCAGTAGTGTGGGACTAGCGGGAGGGCCGGGAGGAGGGAATGAGCAGTTCTTC. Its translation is CASSVGLAGGPGGGNEQFF.

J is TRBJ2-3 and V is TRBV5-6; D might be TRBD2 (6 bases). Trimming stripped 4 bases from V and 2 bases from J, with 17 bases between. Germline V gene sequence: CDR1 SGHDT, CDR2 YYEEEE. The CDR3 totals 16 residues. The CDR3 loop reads CASSLTREANTDTQYF. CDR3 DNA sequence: TGTGCCAGCAGCCTAACTAGGGAGGCAAACACAGATACGCAGTATTTT.

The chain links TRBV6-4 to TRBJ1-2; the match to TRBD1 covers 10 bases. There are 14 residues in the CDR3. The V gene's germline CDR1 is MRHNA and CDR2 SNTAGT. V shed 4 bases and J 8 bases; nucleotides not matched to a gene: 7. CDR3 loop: CASSATGTGAGYTF. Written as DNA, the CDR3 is TGTGCCAGCAGTGCTACCGGGACAGGGGCCGGCTACACCTTC.

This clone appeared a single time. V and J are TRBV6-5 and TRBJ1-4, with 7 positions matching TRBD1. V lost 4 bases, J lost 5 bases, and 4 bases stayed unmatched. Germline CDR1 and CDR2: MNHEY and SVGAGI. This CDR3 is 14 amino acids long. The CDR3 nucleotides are TGTGCCAGCAGTTCACGCAGGGGGAATGAAAAACTGTTTTTT. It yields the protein CASSSRRGNEKLFF.

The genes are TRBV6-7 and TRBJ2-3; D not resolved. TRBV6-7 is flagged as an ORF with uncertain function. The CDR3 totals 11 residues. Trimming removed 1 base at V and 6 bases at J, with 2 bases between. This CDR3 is CASSYLDTQYF. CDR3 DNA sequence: TGTGCCAGCAGTTACTTGGATACGCAGTATTTT.

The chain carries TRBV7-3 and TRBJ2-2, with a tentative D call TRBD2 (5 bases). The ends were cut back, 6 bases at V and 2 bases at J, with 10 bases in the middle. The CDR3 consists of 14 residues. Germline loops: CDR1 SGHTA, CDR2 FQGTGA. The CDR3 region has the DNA TGTGCCAGCAGTTCCGACTACAACACCGGGGAGCTGTTTTTT. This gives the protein CASSSDYNTGELFF.

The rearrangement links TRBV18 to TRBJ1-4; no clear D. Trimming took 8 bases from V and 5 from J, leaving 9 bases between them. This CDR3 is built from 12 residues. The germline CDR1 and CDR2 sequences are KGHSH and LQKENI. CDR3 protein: CASTRSNEKLFF. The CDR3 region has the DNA TGTGCCAGCACGCGGTCGAATGAAAAACTGTTTTTT.